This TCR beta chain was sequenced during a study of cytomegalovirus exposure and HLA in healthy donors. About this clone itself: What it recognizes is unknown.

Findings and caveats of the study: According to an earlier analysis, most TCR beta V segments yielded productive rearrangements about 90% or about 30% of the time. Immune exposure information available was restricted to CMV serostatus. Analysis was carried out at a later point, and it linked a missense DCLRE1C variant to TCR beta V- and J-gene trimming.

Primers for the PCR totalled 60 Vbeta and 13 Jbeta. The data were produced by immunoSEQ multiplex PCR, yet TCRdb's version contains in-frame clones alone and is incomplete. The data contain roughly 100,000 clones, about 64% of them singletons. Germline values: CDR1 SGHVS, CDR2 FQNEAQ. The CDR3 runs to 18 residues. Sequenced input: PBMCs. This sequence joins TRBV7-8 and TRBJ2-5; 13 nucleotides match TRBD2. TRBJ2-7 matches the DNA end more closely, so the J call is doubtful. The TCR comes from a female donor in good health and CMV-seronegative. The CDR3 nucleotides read TGTGCCAGCAGCCCAGGGACTAGCGGGGCCGAATACACCTACGAGCAGTACTTC. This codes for CASSPGTSGAEYTYEQYF.